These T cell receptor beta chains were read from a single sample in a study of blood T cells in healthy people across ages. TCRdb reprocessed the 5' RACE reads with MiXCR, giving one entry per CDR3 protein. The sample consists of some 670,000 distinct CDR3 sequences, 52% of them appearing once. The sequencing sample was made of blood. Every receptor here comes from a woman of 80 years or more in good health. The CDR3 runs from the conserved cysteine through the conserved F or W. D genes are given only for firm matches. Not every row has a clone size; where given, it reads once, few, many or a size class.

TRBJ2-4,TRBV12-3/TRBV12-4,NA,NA,TGTGCCAGCAGCCTTAACTTCCAGCAGTACTTC,CASSLNFQQYF
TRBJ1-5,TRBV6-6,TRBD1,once,TGTGCCAGCAGTCCAGGGACCTTCACAGGGGGTAATCAGCCCCAGCATTTT,CASSPGTFTGGNQPQHF
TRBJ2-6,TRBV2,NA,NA,TGTGCCAGCCGACTTTGGGTCTCTGGGGCCAACGTCCTGACTTTC,CASRLWVSGANVLTF
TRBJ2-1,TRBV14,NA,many,TGTGCCAGCAGCCCATTACTACTCTCCTACAATGAGCAGTTCTTC,CASSPLLLSYNEQFF
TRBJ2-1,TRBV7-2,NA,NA,TGTGCCAGCAGCTTAGACAGTTCTCGGAATGAGCAGTTCTTC,CASSLDSSRNEQFF
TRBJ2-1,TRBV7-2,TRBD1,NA,TGTGCCAGCAGCTTAGGAGGGACAGGGAACCCTCGGGAGTTCTTC,CASSLGGTGNPREFF
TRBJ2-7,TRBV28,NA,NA,TGTGCCAGCACCAGAAGGACTGCTCCCTACGAGCAGTACTTC,CASTRRTAPYEQYF
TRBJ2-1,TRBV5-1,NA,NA,TGCGCCAGCAGCTTGGCTGGGGTGGTCACCTACAATGAGCAGTTCTTC,CASSLAGVVTYNEQFF
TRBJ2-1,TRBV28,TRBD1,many,TGTGCCAGCAGTTTATCGGCCACAGGGGCCAACAATGAGCAGTTCTTC,CASSLSATGANNEQFF
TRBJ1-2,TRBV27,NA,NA,TGTGCCAGCAGTTTATACCAGGGACTCCCCTATGGCTACACCTTC,CASSLYQGLPYGYTF
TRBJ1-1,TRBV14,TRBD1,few,TGTGCCAGCAAGAACCAGGGGGGAGCTGAAGCTTTCTTT,CASKNQGGAEAFF
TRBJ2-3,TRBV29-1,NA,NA,TGCAGCGTTATACCCGGCGAAAGGGGGACAGATACGCAGTATTTT,CSVIPGERGTDTQYF
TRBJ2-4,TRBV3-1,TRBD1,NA,TGTGCCAGCAGCCCCCGGGACAGTGGCATTCAGTACTTC,CASSPRDSGIQYF
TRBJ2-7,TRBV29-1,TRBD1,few,TGCAGCGTTGGACAGGGTAGCTCCTACGAGCAGTACTTC,CSVGQGSSYEQYF
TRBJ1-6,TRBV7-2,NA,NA,TGTGCCAGCAGCCCCACCGTACAGAATTATAATTCACCCCTCCACTTT,CASSPTVQNYNSPLHF
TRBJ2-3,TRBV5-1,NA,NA,TGCGCCAGCAGCTTGAGTAACGGAGGCACAGATACGCAGTATTTT,CASSLSNGGTDTQYF